The 30 T cell receptor beta chains below all came from one sample that was sequenced in a study of vaccination and CD4 T cells after COVID-19. The treatment is: 10-day PBMC culture with coronavirus spike peptide pools or control peptides (ViraFEST assay). The unexposed donor gave CD4+ T cells before the COVID-19 pandemic (2011-2018). The Oncomine TCR Beta short-read assay was applied to DNA of cultured CD4+ T cells. TCRdb recomputed calls from the PCR reads with MiXCR, one row per CDR3 protein. The sample holds 6,000 to 8,000 distinct CDR3 sequences, 43% seen once. These receptors lack a known antigen. The sample was CD4+ T cells from blood, cultured in vitro. The receptors shown here come from a human donor in good health.

The chain has TRBV7-6 and TRBJ2-5; possibly TRBD1 or TRBD2 for D (5 bases each). V lost 1 base to trimming and J lost 5 bases, with 14 bases between them. The CDR3 is 15 amino acids. CDR1 is SGHVS and CDR2 is FNYEAQ in the germline V gene. The CDR3 is CASSLVGSEGETQYF. The CDR3 bases are TGTGCCAGCAGCTTAGTTGGTAGCGAGGGGGAGACCCAGTACTTC.

In this sample, this clonotype turned up a few times. This rearrangement joins TRBV4-1 to TRBJ1-2; 7 bases are a match to TRBD1. With 0 bases clipped from V and 3 bases from J, the junction kept 10 bases outside the gene matches. Germline values: CDR1 MGHRA, CDR2 YSYEKL. The CDR3 runs to 17 residues. CDR3 DNA sequence: TGCGCCAGCAGCCAAGATGAAGTACAGGGGATCTACTATGGCTACACCTTC. This sequence encodes CASSQDEVQGIYYGYTF.

V and J are TRBV6-4 and TRBJ1-6; TRBD1 aligns across 9 bases. This CDR3 is built from 14 residues. The germline CDR1 and CDR2 sequences are MRHNA and SNTAGT. After removal of 0 bases from V and 10 bases from J, the junction contained 1 base not matched to a gene. The CDR3 DNA reads as TGTGCCAGCAGTGACTCGGACAGGGGATCACCCCTCCACTTT. Protein product: CASSDSDRGSPLHF.

The sample holds one count of this clonotype. The CDR3 region has the DNA TGTGCCTGGAGTGAATCCCGCAGGGGGCCGAAGCCCCAGCATTTT. This gives the protein CAWSESRRGPKPQHF. The rearrangement links TRBV30 to TRBJ1-5, with TRBD1 matching over 8 bases. Trimming at V came to 1 base and at J to 8 bases, leaving 10 bases not matched to a gene. Germline V CDR1 and CDR2: GTSNPN, SVGIG (reference sequence). The CDR3 length is 15 residues.

This sequence joins TRBV10-2 and TRBJ1-1, with D maybe TRBD1 (5 bases). The germline gives CDR1 WSHSY, CDR2 SAAADI. The CDR3 consists of 16 residues. Trimming stripped 3 bases from V and 1 base from J, with 15 bases between. The chain's CDR3 is CASSDFRWGGNTEAFF. The CDR3 DNA reads TGCGCCAGCAGTGATTTCAGGTGGGGCGGGAACACTGAAGCTTTCTTT.

The sample holds a few counts of this clonotype. V is TRBV20-1 and J is TRBJ2-5; 8 bases fit TRBD2. Germline V CDR1 and CDR2: DFQATT, SNEGSKA (reference sequence). The J segment lost 4 bases and the V segment lost 3 bases, leaving 4 bases of the junction unmatched. The CDR3 extends over 13 amino acids. This CDR3 reads CSASPAGAETQYF. In DNA, the CDR3 is TGCAGTGCTAGCCCAGCGGGGGCAGAGACCCAGTACTTC.

This clonotype has just a few counts. The V and J genes are TRBV6-5 and TRBJ2-1, with 14 bases lining up with TRBD2. Germline CDR1 reads MNHEY; CDR2 reads SVGAGI. Trimming at V came to 4 bases and at J to 10 bases, leaving 9 bases not matched to a gene. CDR3 length: 16 residues. Here the CDR3 DNA reads TGTGCCAGCAGTTCACTAGGACTAGCGGGAGGTCCGGAGCAGTTCTTC. Its protein product is CASSSLGLAGGPEQFF.

In its sample, this clonotype was seen a few times. The rearrangement links TRBV6-5 to TRBJ2-2; maybe TRBD2 (5 bases). The CDR3 covers 16 residues. V lost 3 bases and J lost 3, with 14 bases in between. In germline, CDR1 is MNHEY, CDR2 SVGAGI. CDR3 DNA sequence: TGTGCCAGCAGTTATTTCGGACTTCACGACACCGGGGAGCTGTTTTTT. Amino acids: CASSYFGLHDTGELFF.

The chain employs TRBV4-2 and TRBJ2-3, with 9 nucleotides matching TRBD2. V was clipped by 3 bases and J by 2 bases; unmatched bases: 6. The V gene's germline CDR1 is LGHNA and CDR2 YNFKEQ. The CDR3 covers 16 residues. CDR3 residues: CASSQGAGGYTDTQYF. For the CDR3, the DNA is TGTGCCAGCAGCCAGGGGGCGGGGGGGTACACAGATACGCAGTATTTT.

Written as DNA, the CDR3 is TGCGCCAGCAGCACGGGACAGGGGACCTACAATGAGCAGTTCTTC. This sequence encodes CASSTGQGTYNEQFF. This chain uses TRBV5-1 with TRBJ2-1; 10 bases align to TRBD1. This CDR3 is built from 15 residues. Germline values: CDR1 SGHRS, CDR2 YFSETQ. V lost 4 bases, J lost 2 bases, and 3 bases stayed unmatched.

This clonotype was counted between two and nine times. The rearrangement links TRBV10-3 to TRBJ1-2, with 8 bases matching TRBD1. V shed 5 bases, J shed 2 bases, and the junction held 7 bases outside the gene matches. The germline CDR1 and CDR2 sequences are ENHRY and SYGVKD. CDR3 length equals 15 residues. The CDR3 bases are TGTGCCATCAGTATCTCAGGGGGCGGCAACTATGGCTACACCTTC. Amino acids: CAISISGGGNYGYTF.

This chain joins TRBV30 and TRBJ1-1; D possibly corresponds to TRBD1 (5 bases). Trimming took 2 bases from V and 1 from J, leaving 17 bases between them. The CDR3 covers 16 residues. The germline V gene has CDR1 GTSNPN and CDR2 SVGIG (reference sequence). CDR3 residues: CAWSKSISGTNTEAFF. Here the CDR3 DNA reads TGTGCCTGGAGTAAATCAATTTCGGGGACGAACACTGAAGCTTTCTTT.

This clonotype has a handful of counts. V gene TRBV6-1 combines with J gene TRBJ1-2, with a tentative D call TRBD1 (5 bases). The V end was cut by 6 bases, the J end by 3 bases, with 11 bases between. Germline V gene data show CDR1 as MNHNS and CDR2 as SASEGT. The CDR3 totals 13 residues. For the CDR3, the DNA is TGTGCCAGCAGCCCCGGGGCGGACTATGGCTACACCTTC. It is translated as CASSPGADYGYTF.

The chain recombines TRBV7-6 with TRBJ2-7, with D hard to call. V lost 0 bases and J 0 bases, leaving 6 bases between the germline ends. Germline CDR1 reads SGHVS; CDR2 reads FNYEAQ. This CDR3 is built from 14 residues. CDR3 coding DNA: TGTGCCAGCAGCTTAGCAGCCAGCTCCTACGAGCAGTACTTC. Encoded protein: CASSLAASSYEQYF.

This clonotype was recorded a few times. The chain has TRBV23-1 and TRBJ1-1; D not certain. TRBV23-1 is annotated as an ORF whose role is uncertain. The CDR3 totals 14 residues. Trimming removed 3 bases from V and 6 bases from J, with 14 bases in between. The chain's CDR3 is CASSHLDQEAEAFF. The DNA of the CDR3 is TGCGCCAGCAGTCATTTGGACCAGGAAGCTGAAGCTTTCTTT.

V gene TRBV19 combines with J gene TRBJ2-3; 7 bases map to TRBD2. After removal of 6 bases from V and 1 base from J, the junction contained 10 bases not matched to a gene. This CDR3 is 16 amino acids long. Germline values: CDR1 LNHDA, CDR2 SQIVND (reference sequence). For the CDR3, the DNA is TGTGCCAGTAGAATCGGGAGGACCGGGGGCACAGATACGCAGTATTTT. It codes for CASRIGRTGGTDTQYF.

This clonotype was observed a handful of times. The chain links TRBV10-3 to TRBJ1-2; TRBD1 agrees at 9 bases. Trimming removed 6 bases from V and 6 bases from J; junction bases left unmatched: 8. Germline-derived CDR1 and CDR2 are ENHRY and SYGVKD. The CDR3 has 14 residues. DNA for the CDR3: TGTGCCATCAGCTCTGACAGGGGGATAAATGGCTACACCTTC. Encoded protein: CAISSDRGINGYTF.

V usage is TRBV6-1 and J usage is TRBJ2-5; D possibly corresponds to TRBD2 (6 bases). This CDR3 region has 15 residues. Per germline, CDR1 MNHNS and CDR2 SASEGT. Trimming cost V 0 bases and J 1 base, with 9 bases left between them. For the CDR3, the DNA is TGTGCCAGCAGTGAAGCTTGGGGGGTCCAAGAGACCCAGTACTTC. This gives the protein CASSEAWGVQETQYF.

The chain employs TRBV29-1 and TRBJ1-5, with unresolved D. CDR1 and CDR2 (germline): SQVTM, ANQGSEA. This CDR3 has 13 residues. Trimming removed 7 bases from V and 1 base from J, with 11 bases in between. The CDR3 reads CSGSSGSNQPQHF. CDR3 bases: TGCAGCGGTAGCTCAGGAAGCAATCAGCCCCAGCATTTT.

This clonotype was seen a few times. The gene calls are TRBV6-1 and TRBJ1-2, with TRBD1 matching 8 bases. This CDR3 has 14 amino acids. The junction had 8 bases not matched to a gene; V was cut back by 5 bases and J by 6 bases. Germline CDR1 is MNHNS and CDR2 is SASEGT. Here the CDR3 DNA reads TGTGCCAGCAGTCTCGACAGGGGACAGGATGGCTACACCTTC. This encodes CASSLDRGQDGYTF.

The chain links TRBV2 to TRBJ2-1, with TRBD2 matching 8 bases. The junction had 15 bases not matched to a gene; V was cut back by 7 bases and J by 7 bases. Germline assignment: CDR1 SNHLY and CDR2 FYNNEI. This CDR3 spans 16 amino acids. CDR3 amino acids: CASTTLSASGRNEQFF. CDR3 DNA: TGTGCCAGCACTACCCTGTCGGCTAGCGGGCGGAATGAGCAGTTCTTC.

In this sample, this clonotype turned up a few times. The chain carries TRBV15 and TRBJ2-2; D tentatively fits TRBD1 or TRBD2 (5 bases each). Trimming cost V 8 bases and J 3 bases, with 16 bases left between them. The CDR3 length is 15 residues. Germline loops: CDR1 LNHNV, CDR2 YYDKDF (reference sequence). This CDR3 reads CATHTEAGYTGELFF. The DNA for the CDR3 is TGTGCCACCCATACGGAGGCAGGGTACACCGGGGAGCTGTTTTTT.

The V and J genes are TRBV15 and TRBJ1-6; perhaps TRBD1 as D (5 bases). With 4 bases removed from V and 9 bases from J, the gap between germline ends came to 10 bases. CDR1 is LNHNV, CDR2 YYDKDF, per germline (reference sequence). The CDR3 has 13 amino acids. The CDR3 reads CATSTGRSSPLHF. In DNA form, the CDR3 reads TGTGCCACCAGCACAGGGCGGAGTTCACCCCTCCACTTT.

Here the CDR3 DNA reads TGCAGCGTTGCCTCTACCGTACGGGCGGGGGCACAAGAGACCCAGTACTTC. It is translated as CSVASTVRAGAQETQYF. The genes are TRBV29-1 and TRBJ2-5; D might be TRBD2 (7 bases). V lost 4 bases, J lost 2 bases, and 23 bases lay in between. The CDR3 loop spans 17 amino acids. Germline lookup yields CDR1 SQVTM and CDR2 ANQGSEA.

This clonotype was seen only a few times. The rearrangement uses TRBV28 and TRBJ1-2, with D perhaps matching TRBD1 (5 bases). Germline V gives CDR1 MDHEN, CDR2 SYDVKM. V lost 3 bases and J 5 bases, leaving 16 bases between the germline ends. CDR3 size: 15 residues. CDR3: CASSLGTGRIYGYTF. The DNA for the CDR3 is TGTGCCAGCAGTTTGGGGACGGGACGGATTTATGGCTACACCTTC.

This clonotype was picked up one time. The V gene is TRBV7-8, the J gene TRBJ1-5; tentatively, D is TRBD1 (5 bases). The germline V and J ends were trimmed by 6 bases and 7 bases, with 13 bases remaining between them. Per the germline V gene, CDR1 is SGHVS and CDR2 is FQNEAQ. The CDR3 contains 13 residues. The CDR3 loop reads CASRERRGQPQHF. CDR3 DNA: TGTGCCAGCAGGGAGAGGCGGGGGCAGCCCCAGCATTTT.

V is TRBV28 and J is TRBJ2-1, with TRBD1 matching 8 bases. The germline CDR1 and CDR2 sequences are MDHEN and SYDVKM. The CDR3 sequence is 16 residues long. The V segment lost 5 bases and the J segment 0 bases; nucleotides outside the gene matches: 6. CDR3 sequence (DNA): TGTGCCAGCAGTACAATTACAGGGGGCTCCTACAATGAGCAGTTCTTC. As protein: CASSTITGGSYNEQFF.

The chain combines TRBV29-1 with TRBJ2-1; D unclear. CDR3 size: 10 residues. Germline loops: CDR1 SQVTM, CDR2 ANQGSEA. Trimming cost V 3 bases and J 9 bases, with 6 bases left between them. CDR3 protein: CSVDRGEQFF. In DNA, the CDR3 is TGCAGCGTTGATCGAGGTGAGCAGTTCTTC.

The chain recombines TRBV4-1 with TRBJ2-5; 7 bases fit TRBD1. With 1 base clipped from V and 2 bases from J, the junction kept 19 bases outside the gene matches. Germline V gene data show CDR1 as MGHRA and CDR2 as YSYEKL. The CDR3 is 20 residues long. In nucleotides, the CDR3 is TGCGCCAGCAGCCAAGTTGAGATCCGTTTTTTGCCGGGACAGCAAGAGACCCAGTACTTC. As protein: CASSQVEIRFLPGQQETQYF.

CDR3 sequence (DNA): TGCGCCAGCAGCCAAGATTTGCGCAACTCCTACGAGCAGTACTTC. Protein sequence: CASSQDLRNSYEQYF. The V call is TRBV4-3, the J call TRBJ2-7; D gene unclear. The V gene's germline CDR1 is LGHNA and CDR2 YSLEER. The CDR3 consists of 15 residues. The V and J ends lost 0 bases and 0 bases respectively, with 9 bases between them.